The rows below give T cell receptor beta chains drawn from one sample of a study of T-cell memory formation after mild COVID-19. TCRdb re-derived calls from the 5' RACE reads in MiXCR, one entry per CDR3 protein. Counted here are 250,000 to 300,000 distinct CDR3 sequences, about a sixth occurring once; the ten biggest clones make up more than 20%. Sequencing was done on a sample of PBMCs or a T cell subset sorted from them (not recorded which). The receptors come from a man aged 18 to 35 who had mild COVID-19 (a few samples of this study predate the infection). Cell type and time point are not known. Both conserved end residues are part of each CDR3. D genes are given only for firm matches. The listing skips clone size in some rows; elsewhere it reads once, few, many or a size class.

TRBJ1-1,TRBV12-3/TRBV12-4,.,few,CASSLVGNTFF,TGTGCCAGCAGTTTGGTAGGGAATACTTTCTTT
TRBJ2-3,TRBV7-8,.,.,CASSSAPAEVDTQYF,TGTGCCAGCAGCTCCGCCCCCGCGGAGGTGGATACGCAGTATTTT
TRBJ2-1,TRBV7-2,.,many,CASSFALETEQFF,TGTGCCAGCAGCTTCGCACTAGAAACTGAGCAGTTCTTC
TRBJ2-1,TRBV6-5,.,.,CASGPSGNEQFF,TGTGCCAGCGGACCCTCCGGCAATGAGCAGTTCTTC
TRBJ2-7,TRBV6-6,.,.,CASSYSDEQYF,TGTGCCAGCAGTTACAGCGACGAGCAGTACTTC
TRBJ1-5,TRBV19,TRBD1,.,CASSTDRGPQHF,TGTGCCAGTAGCACCGACAGGGGGCCCCAGCATTTT
TRBJ1-1,TRBV30,.,.,CAWSSWGKTEAFF,TGTGCCTGGAGTTCATGGGGGAAGACTGAAGCTTTCTTT
TRBJ2-1,TRBV7-2,.,.,CASSSLSPEQFF,TGTGCCAGCAGCTCACTCAGCCCTGAGCAGTTCTTC
TRBJ1-6,TRBV18,.,.,CASSPLAGETYNSPLHF,TGTGCCAGCTCACCACTCGCAGGAGAGACCTATAATTCACCCCTCCACTTT
TRBJ2-3,TRBV20-1,TRBD2,.,CSAIWTSGGFTDTQYF,TGCAGTGCTATATGGACTAGCGGGGGGTTCACAGATACGCAGTATTTT
TRBJ2-5,TRBV9,TRBD2,.,CASSVGLAGSEETQYF,TGTGCCAGCAGCGTAGGTCTAGCGGGGAGCGAAGAGACCCAGTACTTC
TRBJ1-3,TRBV6-5,.,few,CASSYLRDYSGNTIYF,TGTGCCAGCAGTTACCTCAGGGACTACTCTGGAAACACCATATATTTT
TRBJ2-5,TRBV5-1,.,few,CASSGTLETQYF,TGCGCCAGCAGTGGGACACTTGAGACCCAGTACTTC
TRBJ2-3,TRBV6-5,.,.,CASSYGGLSTDTQYF,TGTGCCAGCAGTTACGGGGGACTCAGCACAGATACGCAGTATTTT
TRBJ1-3,TRBV11-2,.,.,CASSLMAVAGNTIYF,TGTGCCAGCAGCTTAATGGCAGTTGCTGGAAACACCATATATTTT
TRBJ2-1,TRBV6-2/TRBV6-3,.,few,CASSYSPPEQFF,TGTGCCAGCAGTTACTCCCCCCCTGAGCAGTTCTTC
TRBJ1-1,TRBV4-1,.,.,CASSPTIPGLEAFF,TGCGCCAGCAGCCCGACCATCCCAGGGCTTGAAGCTTTCTTT
TRBJ2-2,TRBV20-1,TRBD2,few,CSAIQRGSTGELFF,TGCAGTGCTATTCAGCGGGGTAGCACCGGGGAGCTGTTTTTT
TRBJ2-6,TRBV4-3,.,.,CASSQDSVSGANVLTF,TGCGCCAGCAGCCAAGACTCGGTCTCTGGGGCCAACGTCCTGACTTTC
TRBJ2-1,TRBV5-4,.,.,CASSLGGTGGGEQFF,TGTGCCAGCAGCTTGGGAGGGACGGGTGGGGGTGAGCAGTTCTTC
TRBJ2-7,TRBV6-5,TRBD2,many,CASSRRTGGAEDYEQYF,TGTGCCAGCAGTCGTCGAACCGGGGGGGCCGAGGACTACGAGCAGTACTTC
TRBJ2-7,TRBV4-2,.,few,CASSHMRPSGDEQYF,TGTGCCAGCAGCCACATGAGACCCTCAGGGGACGAGCAGTACTTC
TRBJ2-3,TRBV12-3/TRBV12-4,.,.,CASTTDGSRNTQYF,TGTGCCAGCACTACGGACGGTAGCCGGAATACGCAGTATTTT
TRBJ2-2,TRBV29-1,.,few,CSAGTGNTGELFF,TGCAGCGCGGGGACGGGGAACACCGGGGAGCTGTTTTTT
TRBJ2-7,TRBV6-5,.,.,CASNQGVAYEQYF,TGTGCCAGCAACCAGGGCGTGGCCTACGAGCAGTACTTC
TRBJ2-7,TRBV12-3/TRBV12-4,.,.,CASSFKGPFEQYF,TGTGCCAGCAGTTTCAAGGGCCCCTTCGAGCAGTACTTC
TRBJ1-3,TRBV20-1,.,.,CSATRGSGNTIYF,TGCAGTGCCACGAGGGGCTCCGGAAACACCATATATTTT
TRBJ1-1,TRBV7-2,.,many,CASSSGRNTEAFF,TGTGCCAGCAGCTCGGGACGGAACACTGAAGCTTTCTTT
TRBJ2-5,TRBV7-9,.,.,CASSLGEGLTGETQYF,TGTGCCAGCAGCTTAGGAGAAGGTTTGACTGGGGAGACCCAGTACTTC
TRBJ2-5,TRBV4-1,.,.,CASSLMGRTEETQYF,TGCGCCAGCAGTTTAATGGGCAGGACGGAGGAGACCCAGTACTTC
TRBJ2-2,TRBV20-1,TRBD2,.,CSATYGGAGTGELFF,TGCAGTGCTACTTACGGGGGGGCCGGAACCGGGGAGCTGTTTTTT
TRBJ2-5,TRBV4-2,.,few,CASSTLGGGAQETQYF,TGTGCCAGCAGCACCCTTGGGGGGGGGGCCCAAGAGACCCAGTACTTC
TRBJ2-7,TRBV5-1,TRBD1,many,CASSLGDSRSYEQYF,TGCGCCAGCAGCTTGGGGGACAGCCGCTCCTACGAGCAGTACTTC
TRBJ2-5,TRBV10-3,.,.,CAISESVYTGVQETQYF,TGTGCCATCAGTGAGTCTGTCTATACGGGGGTCCAAGAGACCCAGTACTTC
TRBJ2-6,TRBV4-3,.,.,CASSPGGGGGANVLTF,TGCGCCAGCAGCCCTGGGGGGGGCGGTGGGGCCAACGTCCTGACTTTC
TRBJ2-7,TRBV11-2,.,few,CASSFPDRNLRGQYF,TGTGCCAGCAGCTTCCCGGACAGAAACCTACGAGGGCAGTACTTC
TRBJ2-1,TRBV29-1,.,.,CSVGGYNEQFF,TGCAGCGTTGGTGGTTACAATGAGCAGTTCTTC
TRBJ2-7,TRBV6-2/TRBV6-3,.,.,CASSYSGLSFYEQYF,TGTGCCAGCAGTTACTCGGGCCTTTCTTTCTACGAGCAGTACTTC
TRBJ2-1,TRBV6-1,TRBD1,once,CASGTGVSYNEQFF,TGTGCCAGCGGTACAGGGGTATCCTACAATGAGCAGTTCTTC
TRBJ2-7,TRBV6-1,.,.,CASSEPVASRDEQYF,TGTGCCAGCAGTGAACCCGTGGCTAGTCGTGACGAGCAGTACTTC
TRBJ2-5,TRBV5-1,.,few,CASTLESGVETQYF,TGCGCCAGCACGCTGGAGTCGGGAGTGGAGACCCAGTACTTC
TRBJ1-1,TRBV12-3/TRBV12-4,TRBD1,few,CASSSPTGGNTEAFF,TGTGCCAGCAGTTCCCCGACAGGGGGGAACACTGAAGCTTTCTTT
TRBJ2-5,TRBV7-9,TRBD2,.,CASGGLVQETQYF,TGTGCCAGCGGTGGACTAGTCCAAGAGACCCAGTACTTC
TRBJ1-1,TRBV29-1,.,once,CSVNRAVNTEAFF,TGCAGCGTCAACAGGGCGGTTAACACTGAAGCTTTCTTT
TRBJ2-1,TRBV7-2,.,.,CASSPLGEQFF,TGTGCCAGCAGCCCTTTGGGTGAGCAGTTCTTC
TRBJ2-6,TRBV12-3/TRBV12-4,.,many,CASSLATRANVLTF,TGTGCCAGCAGTTTAGCAACGAGGGCCAACGTCCTGACTTTC
TRBJ1-4,TRBV20-1,TRBD1,few,CSARDRRQGPQEEKLFF,TGCAGTGCTAGAGATCGCCGACAGGGGCCTCAGGAGGAAAAACTGTTTTTT
TRBJ2-5,TRBV6-5,TRBD2,.,CASSYRWGGRGQETQYF,TGTGCCAGCAGTTACCGCTGGGGGGGTCGGGGCCAAGAGACCCAGTACTTC